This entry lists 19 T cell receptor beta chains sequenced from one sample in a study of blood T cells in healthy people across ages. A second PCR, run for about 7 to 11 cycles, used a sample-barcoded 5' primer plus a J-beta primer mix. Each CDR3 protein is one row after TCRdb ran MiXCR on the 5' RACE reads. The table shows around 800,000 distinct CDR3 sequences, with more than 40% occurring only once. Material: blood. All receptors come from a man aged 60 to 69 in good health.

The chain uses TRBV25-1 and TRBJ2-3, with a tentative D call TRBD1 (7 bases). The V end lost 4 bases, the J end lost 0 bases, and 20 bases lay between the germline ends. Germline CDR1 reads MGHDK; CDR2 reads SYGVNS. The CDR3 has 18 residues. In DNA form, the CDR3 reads TGTGCCAGCAGTGGGGGGGTTACAGGGGAAGGGAGCACAGATACGCAGTATTTT. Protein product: CASSGGVTGEGSTDTQYF. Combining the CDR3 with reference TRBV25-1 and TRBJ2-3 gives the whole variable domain EADIYQTPRYLVIGTGKKITLECSQTMGHDKMYWYQQDPGMELHLIHYSYGVNSTEKGDLSSESTVSRIRTEHFPLTLESARPSHTSQYLCASSGGVTGEGSTDTQYFGPGTRLTVL.

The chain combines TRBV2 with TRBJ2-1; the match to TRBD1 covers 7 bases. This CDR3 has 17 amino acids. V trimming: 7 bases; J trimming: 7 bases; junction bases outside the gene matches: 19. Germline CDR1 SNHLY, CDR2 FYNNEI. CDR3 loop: CASNDVVTGTVENEQFF. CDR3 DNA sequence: TGTGCCAGCAATGACGTGGTAACCGGGACAGTCGAGAATGAGCAGTTCTTC.

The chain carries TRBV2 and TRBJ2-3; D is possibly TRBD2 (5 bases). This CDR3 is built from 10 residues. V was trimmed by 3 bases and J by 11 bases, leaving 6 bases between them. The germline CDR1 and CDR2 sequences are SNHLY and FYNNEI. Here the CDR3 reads CASSERVQYF. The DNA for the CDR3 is TGTGCCAGCAGTGAGAGGGTGCAGTATTTT.

The CDR3 sequence is CASTSTPGGASRFF. The DNA for the CDR3 is TGTGCCAGCACCAGCACACCAGGGGGGGCAAGTCGGTTCTTC. The gene calls are TRBV6-2 or TRBV6-3 and TRBJ2-1, with D perhaps TRBD1 or TRBD2 (7 bases each). The CDR3 totals 14 residues. Trimming pared 7 bases from V and 15 bases from J, leaving 25 bases between. CDR1 is MNHEY, CDR2 SVGEGT, per germline.

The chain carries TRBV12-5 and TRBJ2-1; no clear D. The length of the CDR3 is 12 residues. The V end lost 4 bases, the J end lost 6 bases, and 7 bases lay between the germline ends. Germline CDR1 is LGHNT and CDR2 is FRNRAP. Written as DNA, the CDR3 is TGTGCTAGTGGTTCCGACATCAATGAGCAGTTCTTC. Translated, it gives CASGSDINEQFF.

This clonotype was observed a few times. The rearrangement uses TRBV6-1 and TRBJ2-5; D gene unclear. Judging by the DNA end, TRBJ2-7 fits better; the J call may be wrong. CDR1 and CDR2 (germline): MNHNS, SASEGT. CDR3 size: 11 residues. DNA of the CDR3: TGTGCCAGCAGTGATACGTTCGAGCAGTACTTC. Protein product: CASSDTFEQYF.

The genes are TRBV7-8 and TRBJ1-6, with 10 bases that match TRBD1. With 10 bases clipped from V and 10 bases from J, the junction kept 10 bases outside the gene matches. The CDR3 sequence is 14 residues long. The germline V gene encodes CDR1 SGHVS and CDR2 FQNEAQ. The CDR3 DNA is TGTGCCACCAAACCGGACAGGGGGAAATCACCCCTCCACTTT. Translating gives CATKPDRGKSPLHF. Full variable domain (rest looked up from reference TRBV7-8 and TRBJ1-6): GAGVSQSPRYKVAKRGQDVALRCDPISGHVSLFWYQQALGQGPEFLTYFQNEAQLDKSGLPSDRFFAERPEGSVSTLKIQRTQQEDSAVYLCATKPDRGKSPLHFGNGTRLTVT.

The CDR3 spells CASSSTLTRGTEAFF. The CDR3 nucleotides read TGCGCCAGCAGCTCCACACTTACAAGGGGCACTGAAGCTTTCTTT. The rearrangement uses TRBV5-1 and TRBJ1-1; weak D call: TRBD1 (5 bases). V was clipped by 3 bases and J by 4 bases, with 16 bases between them. Germline-derived CDR1 and CDR2 are SGHRS and YFSETQ. This CDR3 is 15 amino acids long.

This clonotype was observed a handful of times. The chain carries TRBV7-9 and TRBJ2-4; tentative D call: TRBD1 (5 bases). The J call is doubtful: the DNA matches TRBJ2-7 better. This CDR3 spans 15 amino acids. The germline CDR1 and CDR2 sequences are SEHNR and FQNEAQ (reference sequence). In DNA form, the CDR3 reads TGTGCCAGCAGCTTAGTAGGGGCCAGGGAAGGCGAGCAGTACTTC. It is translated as CASSLVGAREGEQYF.

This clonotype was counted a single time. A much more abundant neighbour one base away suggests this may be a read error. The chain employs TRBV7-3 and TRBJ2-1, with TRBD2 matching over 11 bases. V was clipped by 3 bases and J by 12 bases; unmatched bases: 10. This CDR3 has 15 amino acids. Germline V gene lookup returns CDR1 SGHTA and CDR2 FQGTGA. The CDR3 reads CASSFSLAGGDGQFF. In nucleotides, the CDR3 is TGTGCCAGCAGCTTCAGTCTAGCGGGGGGCGATGGGCAGTTCTTC.

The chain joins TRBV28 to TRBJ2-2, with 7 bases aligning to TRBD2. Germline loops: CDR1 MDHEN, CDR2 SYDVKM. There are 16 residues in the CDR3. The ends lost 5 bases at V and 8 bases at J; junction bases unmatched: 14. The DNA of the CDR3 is TGTGCCAGCAGTAAGACTAGCCGGTCCCACCCGGGGGAGCTGTTTTTT. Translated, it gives CASSKTSRSHPGELFF. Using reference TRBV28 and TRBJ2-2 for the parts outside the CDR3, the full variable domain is DVKVTQSSRYLVKRTGEKVFLECVQDMDHENMFWYRQDPGLGLRLIYFSYDVKMKEKGDIPEGYSVSREKKERFSLILESASTNQTSMYLCASSKTSRSHPGELFFGEGSRLTVL.

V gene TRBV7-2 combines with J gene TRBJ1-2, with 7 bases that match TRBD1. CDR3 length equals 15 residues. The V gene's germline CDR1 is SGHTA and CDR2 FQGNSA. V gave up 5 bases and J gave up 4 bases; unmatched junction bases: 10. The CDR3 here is CASSQAGQAAYGYTF. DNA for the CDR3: TGTGCCAGCAGCCAAGCCGGACAGGCAGCCTATGGCTACACCTTC.

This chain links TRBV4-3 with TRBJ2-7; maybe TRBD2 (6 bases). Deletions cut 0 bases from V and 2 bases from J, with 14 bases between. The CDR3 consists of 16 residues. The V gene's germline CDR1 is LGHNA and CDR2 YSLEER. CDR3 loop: CASSQDASSAPYEQYF. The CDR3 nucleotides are TGCGCCAGCAGCCAAGATGCGTCTAGCGCTCCCTACGAGCAGTACTTC.

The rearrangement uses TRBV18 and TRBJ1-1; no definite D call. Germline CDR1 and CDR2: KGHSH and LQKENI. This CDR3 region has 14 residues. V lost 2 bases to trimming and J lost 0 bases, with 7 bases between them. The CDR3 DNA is TGTGCCAGCTCACCATTAGGGATGAACACTGAAGCTTTCTTT. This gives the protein CASSPLGMNTEAFF.

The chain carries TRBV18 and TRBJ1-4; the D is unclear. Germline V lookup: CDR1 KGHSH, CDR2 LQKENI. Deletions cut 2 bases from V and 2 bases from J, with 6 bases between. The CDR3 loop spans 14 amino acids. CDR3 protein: CASSPEYTNEKLFF. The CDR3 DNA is TGTGCCAGCTCACCAGAATATACTAATGAAAAACTGTTTTTT.

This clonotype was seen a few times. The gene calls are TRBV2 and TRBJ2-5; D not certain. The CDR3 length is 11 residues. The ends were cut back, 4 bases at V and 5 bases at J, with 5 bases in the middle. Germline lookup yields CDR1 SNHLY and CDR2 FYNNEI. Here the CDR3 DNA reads TGTGCCAGCAGTGGGGCGGAGACCCAGTACTTC. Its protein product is CASSGAETQYF.

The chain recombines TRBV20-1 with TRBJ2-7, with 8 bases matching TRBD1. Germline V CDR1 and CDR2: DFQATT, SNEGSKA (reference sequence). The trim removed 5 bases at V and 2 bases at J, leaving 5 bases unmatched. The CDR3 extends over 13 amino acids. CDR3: CSAPDRAAYEQYF. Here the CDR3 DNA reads TGCAGTGCTCCGGACAGGGCAGCCTACGAGCAGTACTTC.

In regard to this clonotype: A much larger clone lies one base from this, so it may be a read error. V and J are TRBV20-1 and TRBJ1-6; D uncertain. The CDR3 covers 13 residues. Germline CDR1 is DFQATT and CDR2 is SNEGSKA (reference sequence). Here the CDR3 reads CSARTSYSSPLHF. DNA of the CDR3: TGCAGTGCTAGAACTTCCTATAGTTCACCCCTCCACTTT.

The CDR3 sequence is CASTQAGGIQETQYF. CDR3 DNA sequence: TGTGCCAGCACCCAAGCGGGGGGGATCCAAGAGACCCAGTACTTC. This chain uses TRBV9 with TRBJ2-5; TRBD2 matches 10 bases. CDR1 and CDR2 from the germline V gene are SGDLS and YYNGEE. The junction had 6 bases not matched to a gene; V was cut back by 6 bases and J by 1 base. This CDR3 has 15 residues. Based on the CDR3 plus reference TRBV9 and TRBJ2-5, the full variable domain is DSGVTQTPKHLITATGQRVTLRCSPRSGDLSVYWYQQSLDQGLQFLIQYYNGEERAKGNILERFSAQQFPDLHSELNLSSLELGDSALYFCASTQAGGIQETQYFGPGTRLLVL.